These T cell receptor beta chains were read from a single sample in a study of blood T cell repertoires in COVID-19. This table comes from immunoSEQ multiplex PCR, and its TCRdb copy is limited to in-frame clones, with some not included. The table lists approximately 33,000 clones, around 73% of them singletons. The sequenced sample was peripheral blood. Every receptor here comes from a man aged 65 to 85 with acute or convalescent COVID-19. Both conserved end residues are part of each CDR3. D genes are given only for firm matches. Size is omitted from some rows. Given values are once, few, many or a class for expanded clones.

J | D | size | V | CDR3 | DNA
TRBJ2-5 | . | . | TRBV2 | CASSEAYGGRETQYF | TGTGCCAGCAGTGAAGCTTACGGGGGTCGGGAGACCCAGTACTTC
TRBJ2-7 | TRBD1 | few | TRBV2 | CATIYRDRASYEQYF | TGTGCCACTATCTACCGGGACAGGGCGAGCTACGAGCAGTACTTC
TRBJ1-2 | . | . | TRBV19 | CASDDWNYGYTF | TGTGCCAGTGATGACTGGAACTATGGCTACACCTTC
TRBJ2-5 | TRBD2 | . | TRBV24-1 | CATSDPGLAGAETQYF | TGTGCCACCAGTGATCCAGGACTAGCGGGAGCAGAGACCCAGTACTTC
TRBJ1-5 | TRBD1 | . | TRBV18 | CASSNDRAQPQHF | TGTGCCAGCTCAAACGACAGGGCTCAGCCCCAGCATTTT
TRBJ2-7 | . | . | TRBV4-3 | CASSQDISVNEQYF | TGCGCCAGCAGCCAAGATATATCGGTTAACGAGCAGTACTTC
TRBJ2-7 | . | . | TRBV2 | CASRRDYEQYF | TGTGCCAGCAGACGCGACTACGAGCAGTACTTC
TRBJ1-1 | . | . | TRBV10-3 | CAIETGLNTEAFF | TGTGCCATCGAGACAGGATTGAACACTGAAGCTTTCTTT
TRBJ1-5 | TRBD1 | . | TRBV5-5 | CASSLGDRTSNQPQHF | TGTGCCAGCAGCTTGGGGGACAGAACCAGCAATCAGCCCCAGCATTTT
TRBJ2-1 | . | . | TRBV6-5 | CASSYSQQGNNEQFF | TGTGCCAGCAGTTACTCACAACAGGGCAACAATGAGCAGTTCTTC
TRBJ1-4 | . | . | TRBV7-6 | CASSLVPEKLFF | TGTGCCAGCAGCTTAGTCCCGGAAAAACTGTTTTTT
TRBJ1-2 | TRBD1 | . | TRBV27 | CASSFGQGAEDYTF | TGTGCCAGCAGTTTCGGACAGGGGGCTGAAGACTACACCTTC
TRBJ2-1 | TRBD2 | . | TRBV5-4 | CASSFGGGSYNEQFF | TGTGCCAGCAGCTTCGGGGGGGGGTCCTACAATGAGCAGTTCTTC
TRBJ2-5 | . | . | TRBV5-1 | CASSFAGGETQYF | TGCGCCAGCAGCTTCGCGGGCGGGGAGACCCAGTACTTC
TRBJ2-1 | . | . | TRBV21-1 | CASSKLAGEQFF | TGTGCCAGCAGCAAGCTAGCGGGTGAGCAGTTCTTC
TRBJ1-1 | TRBD1 | once | TRBV7-2 | CASSFGQVTEAFF | TGTGCCAGCAGCTTCGGACAGGTCACTGAAGCTTTCTTT
TRBJ2-5 | TRBD1 | . | TRBV3-1/TRBV3-2 | CASSPRDRRSYF | TGTGCCAGCAGCCCCCGGGACAGACGATCGTACTTC
TRBJ2-1 | TRBD1 | . | TRBV2 | CASTMDRGGYNEQFF | TGTGCCAGCACCATGGACAGGGGAGGTTACAATGAGCAGTTCTTC
TRBJ2-7 | TRBD2 | . | TRBV7-2 | CASSLVNTPGLAIYEQYF | TGTGCCAGCAGCTTAGTTAACACTCCGGGACTAGCTATCTACGAGCAGTACTTC
TRBJ2-2 | . | . | TRBV6-5 | CASSYSIRGITGELFF | TGTGCCAGCAGTTACTCGATTAGGGGGATCACCGGGGAGCTGTTTTTT
TRBJ1-1 | TRBD1 | . | TRBV5-1 | CASSLADRGNTEAFF | TGCGCCAGCAGCTTAGCCGACAGGGGGAACACTGAAGCTTTCTTT
TRBJ2-5 | TRBD1 | . | TRBV19 | CASSTSQGKQETQYF | TGTGCCAGTAGTACCTCACAGGGGAAGCAAGAGACCCAGTACTTC
TRBJ2-1 | TRBD1 | . | TRBV9 | CASTDGTGLNEQFF | TGTGCCAGCACGGACGGGACAGGGTTGAATGAGCAGTTCTTC
TRBJ1-6 | . | once | TRBV2 | CASSEALGSYNSPLHF | TGTGCCAGCAGTGAAGCGCTAGGATCTTATAATTCACCCCTCCACTTT
TRBJ2-7 | . | few | TRBV7-7 | CASSPQLGPQYEQYF | TGTGCCAGCAGCCCCCAGTTGGGGCCCCAGTACGAGCAGTACTTC
TRBJ1-4 | . | once | TRBV7-2 | CASSYAGQSYEKLFF | TGTGCCAGCAGTTATGCAGGGCAGTCGTATGAAAAACTGTTTTTT
TRBJ1-2 | . | . | TRBV6-5 | CASSYSIRDNGYTF | TGTGCCAGCAGTTACTCGATCAGGGACAACGGCTACACCTTC
TRBJ2-3 | TRBD1 | . | TRBV28 | CASSRTGYLSGADTQYF | TGTGCCAGCAGCCGGACAGGGTATCTATCGGGTGCCGATACGCAGTATTTT
TRBJ2-5 | . | . | TRBV28 | CASSLGAGTQYF | TGTGCCAGCAGTTTAGGTGCCGGGACCCAGTACTTC
TRBJ1-1 | TRBD1 | few | TRBV23-1 | CASSQLQGGTEAFF | TGCGCCAGCAGTCAACTACAGGGGGGCACTGAAGCTTTCTTT
TRBJ1-2 | . | . | TRBV24-1 | CATLRREEARYGYTF | TGTGCCACCTTACGCCGGGAGGAGGCTCGATATGGCTACACCTTC
TRBJ1-2 | TRBD1 | . | TRBV6-1 | CASAGQGVGYTF | TGTGCCAGCGCGGGACAGGGAGTCGGCTACACCTTC
TRBJ2-5 | TRBD1 | . | TRBV4-1 | CASSPGFGQGEKTQYF | TGCGCCAGCAGCCCTGGATTTGGACAGGGCGAGAAGACCCAGTACTTC
TRBJ2-5 | . | once | TRBV5-6 | CASSLRLVPPETQYF | TGTGCCAGCAGCCTCAGACTAGTCCCGCCCGAGACCCAGTACTTC
TRBJ2-1 | TRBD2 | . | TRBV29-1 | CSLRLAGNEQFF | TGCAGCCTAAGACTAGCGGGGAATGAGCAGTTCTTC
TRBJ2-3 | . | . | TRBV14 | CASSPPWGPSTDTQYF | TGTGCCAGCAGCCCTCCTTGGGGCCCTAGCACAGATACGCAGTATTTT
TRBJ1-5 | . | . | TRBV9 | CASSVGSGINQPQHF | TGTGCCAGCAGCGTAGGGTCCGGGATTAATCAGCCCCAGCATTTT
TRBJ2-3 | . | once | TRBV29-1 | CSASKGVGADTQYF | TGCAGCGCCTCCAAGGGGGTGGGAGCAGATACGCAGTATTTT
TRBJ2-1 | TRBD1 | . | TRBV6-1 | CASSEQGVGHEQFF | TGTGCCAGCAGTGAACAGGGGGTAGGGCATGAGCAGTTCTTC
TRBJ2-7 | TRBD2 | . | TRBV19 | CASTPSGSSYEQYF | TGTGCCAGTACCCCCAGCGGGAGCTCCTACGAGCAGTACTTC
TRBJ2-7 | . | . | TRBV9 | CASSPSGRSSYEQYF | TGTGCCAGCAGCCCCTCGGGGAGAAGCTCCTACGAGCAGTACTTC
TRBJ1-5 | TRBD1 | once | TRBV28 | CASGQGAGQPQHF | TGTGCCAGCGGACAGGGGGCCGGGCAGCCCCAGCATTTT